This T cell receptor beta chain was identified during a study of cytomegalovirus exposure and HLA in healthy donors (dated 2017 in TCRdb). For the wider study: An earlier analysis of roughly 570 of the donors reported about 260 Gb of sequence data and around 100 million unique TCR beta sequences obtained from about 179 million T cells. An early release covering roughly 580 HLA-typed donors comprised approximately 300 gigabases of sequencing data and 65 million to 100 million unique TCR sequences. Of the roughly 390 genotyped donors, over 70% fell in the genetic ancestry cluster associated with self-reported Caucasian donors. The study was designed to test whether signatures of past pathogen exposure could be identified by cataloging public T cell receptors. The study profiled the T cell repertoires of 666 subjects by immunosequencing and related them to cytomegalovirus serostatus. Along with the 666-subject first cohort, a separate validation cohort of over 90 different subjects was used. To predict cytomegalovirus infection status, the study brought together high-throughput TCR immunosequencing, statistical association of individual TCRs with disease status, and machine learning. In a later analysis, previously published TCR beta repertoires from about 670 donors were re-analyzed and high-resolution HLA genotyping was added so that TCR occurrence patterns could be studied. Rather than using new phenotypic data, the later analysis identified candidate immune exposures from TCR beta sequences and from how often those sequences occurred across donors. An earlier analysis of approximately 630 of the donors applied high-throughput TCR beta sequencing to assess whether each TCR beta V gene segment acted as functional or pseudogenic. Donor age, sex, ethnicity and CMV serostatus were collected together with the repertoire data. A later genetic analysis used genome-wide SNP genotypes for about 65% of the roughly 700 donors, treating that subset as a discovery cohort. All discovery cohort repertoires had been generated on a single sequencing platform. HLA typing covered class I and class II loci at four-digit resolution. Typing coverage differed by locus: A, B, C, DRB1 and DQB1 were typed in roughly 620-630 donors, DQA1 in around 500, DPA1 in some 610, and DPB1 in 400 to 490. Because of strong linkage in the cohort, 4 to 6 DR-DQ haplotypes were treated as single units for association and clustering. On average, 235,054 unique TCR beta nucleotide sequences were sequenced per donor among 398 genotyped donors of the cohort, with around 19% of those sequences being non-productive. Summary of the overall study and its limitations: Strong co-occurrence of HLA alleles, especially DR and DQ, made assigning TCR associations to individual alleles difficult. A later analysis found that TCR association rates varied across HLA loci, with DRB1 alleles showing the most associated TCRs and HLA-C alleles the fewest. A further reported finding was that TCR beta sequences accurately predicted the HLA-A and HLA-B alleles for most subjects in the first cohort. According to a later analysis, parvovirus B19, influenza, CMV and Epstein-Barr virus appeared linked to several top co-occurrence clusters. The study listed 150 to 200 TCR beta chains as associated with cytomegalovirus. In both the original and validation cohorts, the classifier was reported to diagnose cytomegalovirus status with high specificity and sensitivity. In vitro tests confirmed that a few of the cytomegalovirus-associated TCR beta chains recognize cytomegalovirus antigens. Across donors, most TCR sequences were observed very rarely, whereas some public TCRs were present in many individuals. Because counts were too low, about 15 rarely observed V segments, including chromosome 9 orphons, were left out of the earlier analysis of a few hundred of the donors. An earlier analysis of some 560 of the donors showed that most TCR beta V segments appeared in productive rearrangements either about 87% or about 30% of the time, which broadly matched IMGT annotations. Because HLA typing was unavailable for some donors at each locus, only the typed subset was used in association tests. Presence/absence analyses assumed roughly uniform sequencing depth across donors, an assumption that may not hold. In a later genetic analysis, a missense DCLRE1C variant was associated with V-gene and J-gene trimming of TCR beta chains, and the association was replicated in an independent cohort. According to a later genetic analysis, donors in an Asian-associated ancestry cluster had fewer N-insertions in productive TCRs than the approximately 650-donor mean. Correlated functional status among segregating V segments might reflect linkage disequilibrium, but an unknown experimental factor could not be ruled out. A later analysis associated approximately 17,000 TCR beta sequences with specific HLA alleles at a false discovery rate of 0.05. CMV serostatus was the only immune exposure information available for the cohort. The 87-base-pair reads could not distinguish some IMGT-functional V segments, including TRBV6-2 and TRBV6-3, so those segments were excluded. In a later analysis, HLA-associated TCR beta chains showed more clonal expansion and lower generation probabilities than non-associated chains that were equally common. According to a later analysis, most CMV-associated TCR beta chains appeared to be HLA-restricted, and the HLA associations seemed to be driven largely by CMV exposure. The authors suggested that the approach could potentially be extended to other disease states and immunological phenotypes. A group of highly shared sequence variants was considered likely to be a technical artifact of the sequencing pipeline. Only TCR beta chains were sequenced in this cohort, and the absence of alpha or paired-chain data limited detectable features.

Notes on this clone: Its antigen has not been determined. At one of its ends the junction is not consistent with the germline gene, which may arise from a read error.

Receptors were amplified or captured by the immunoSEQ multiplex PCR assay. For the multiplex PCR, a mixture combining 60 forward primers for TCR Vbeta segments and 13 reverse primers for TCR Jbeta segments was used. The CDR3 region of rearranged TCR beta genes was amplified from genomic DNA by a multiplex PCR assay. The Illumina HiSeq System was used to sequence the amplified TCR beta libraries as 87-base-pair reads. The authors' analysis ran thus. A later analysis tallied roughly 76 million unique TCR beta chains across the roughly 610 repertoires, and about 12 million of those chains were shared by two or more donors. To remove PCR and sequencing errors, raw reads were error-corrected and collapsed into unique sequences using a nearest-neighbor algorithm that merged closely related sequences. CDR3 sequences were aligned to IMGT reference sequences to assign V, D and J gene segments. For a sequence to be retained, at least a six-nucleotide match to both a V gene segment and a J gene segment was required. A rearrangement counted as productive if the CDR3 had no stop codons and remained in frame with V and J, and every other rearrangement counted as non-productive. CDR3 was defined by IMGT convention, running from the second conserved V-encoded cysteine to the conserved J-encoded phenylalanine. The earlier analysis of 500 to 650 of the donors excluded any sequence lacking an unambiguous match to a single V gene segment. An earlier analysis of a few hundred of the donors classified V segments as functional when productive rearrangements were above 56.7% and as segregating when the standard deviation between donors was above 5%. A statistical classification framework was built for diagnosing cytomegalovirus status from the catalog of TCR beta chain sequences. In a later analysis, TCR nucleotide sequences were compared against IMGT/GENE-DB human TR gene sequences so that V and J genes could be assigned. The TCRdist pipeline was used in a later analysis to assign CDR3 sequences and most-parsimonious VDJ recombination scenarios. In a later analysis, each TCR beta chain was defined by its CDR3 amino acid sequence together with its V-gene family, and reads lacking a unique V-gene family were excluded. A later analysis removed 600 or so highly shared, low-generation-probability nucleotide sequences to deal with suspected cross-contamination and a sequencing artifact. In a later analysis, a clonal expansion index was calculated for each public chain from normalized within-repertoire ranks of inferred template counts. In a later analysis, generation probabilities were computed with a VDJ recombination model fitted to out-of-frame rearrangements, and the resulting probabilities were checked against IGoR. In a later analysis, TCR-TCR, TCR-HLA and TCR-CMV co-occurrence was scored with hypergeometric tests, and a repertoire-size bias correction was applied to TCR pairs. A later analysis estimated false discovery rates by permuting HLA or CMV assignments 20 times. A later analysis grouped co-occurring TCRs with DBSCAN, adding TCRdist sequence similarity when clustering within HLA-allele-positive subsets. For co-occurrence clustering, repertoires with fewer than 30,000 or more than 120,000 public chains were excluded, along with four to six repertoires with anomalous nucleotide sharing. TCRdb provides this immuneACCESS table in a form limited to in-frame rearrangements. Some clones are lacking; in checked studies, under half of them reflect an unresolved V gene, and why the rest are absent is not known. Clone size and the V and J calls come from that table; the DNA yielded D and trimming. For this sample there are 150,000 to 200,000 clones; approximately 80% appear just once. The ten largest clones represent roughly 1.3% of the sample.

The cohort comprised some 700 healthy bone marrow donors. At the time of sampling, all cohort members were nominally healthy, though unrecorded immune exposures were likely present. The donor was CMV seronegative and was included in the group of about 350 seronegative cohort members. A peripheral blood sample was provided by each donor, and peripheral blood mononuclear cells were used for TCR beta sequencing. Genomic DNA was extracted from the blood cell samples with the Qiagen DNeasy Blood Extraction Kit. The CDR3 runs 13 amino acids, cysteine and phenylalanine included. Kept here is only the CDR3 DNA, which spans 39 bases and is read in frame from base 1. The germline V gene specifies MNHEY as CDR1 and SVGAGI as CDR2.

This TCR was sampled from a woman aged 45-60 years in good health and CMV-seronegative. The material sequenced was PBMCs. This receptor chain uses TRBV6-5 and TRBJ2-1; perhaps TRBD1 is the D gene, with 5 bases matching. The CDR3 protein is CAGSPTEHHEQFF. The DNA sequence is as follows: TGTGCCGGCAGTCCGACAGAGCACCATGAGCAGTTCTTC.